The clone carrying this TCR beta chain was picked up many times. Antigen: not known. In germline, CDR1 is DFQATT, CDR2 SNEGSKA (reference sequence). The CDR3 length is 12 residues. Trimming cost V 5 bases and J 4 bases, with 11 bases left between them. This sample is drawn from a study of early T cells in non-severe SARS-CoV-2 infection. The study, taken as a whole, reports: Private and CD4 specificities were missed by VDJdb matching, which favored anti-spike CD8 responses.

Individual cDNA molecules received unique molecular identifiers. TCRdb called the 5' RACE reads again in MiXCR, with one record for every CDR3 protein. The sample has 70,000 to 90,000 distinct CDR3 sequences, 8% to 13% seen once. The receptor was isolated from an adult who was a healthcare worker with PCR-confirmed SARS-CoV-2 infection or an uninfected control (not recorded which). Sequenced here: whole blood, sampled at baseline. The chain combines TRBV20-1 with TRBJ1-2; TRBD1 might be the D (5 bases). The CDR3 DNA sequence: TGCAGTGCTGATAATGGGGGCTATGGCTACACCTTC. Its protein is CSADNGGYGYTF.